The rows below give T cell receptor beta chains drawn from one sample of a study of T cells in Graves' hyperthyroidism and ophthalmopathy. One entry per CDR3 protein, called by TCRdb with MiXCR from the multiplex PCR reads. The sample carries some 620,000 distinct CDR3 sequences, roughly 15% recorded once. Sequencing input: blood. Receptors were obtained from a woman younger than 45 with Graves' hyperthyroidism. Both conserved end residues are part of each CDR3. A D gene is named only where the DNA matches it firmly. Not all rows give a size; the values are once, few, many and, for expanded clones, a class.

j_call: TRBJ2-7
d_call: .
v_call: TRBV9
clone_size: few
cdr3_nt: TGTGCCAGCAGCGTGGGGACTTATTCCGAGCAGTACTTC
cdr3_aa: CASSVGTYSEQYF

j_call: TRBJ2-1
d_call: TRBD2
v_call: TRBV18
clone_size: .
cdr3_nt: TGTGCCAGCTCACCGTGGACTAGCGGGAGGCGGGGCTACAATGAGCAGTTCTTC
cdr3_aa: CASSPWTSGRRGYNEQFF

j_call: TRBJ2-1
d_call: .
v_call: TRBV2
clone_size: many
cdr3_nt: TGTGCCAGCAGGAGGAGCAGCGGCCGATACAATGAGCAGTTCTTC
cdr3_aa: CASRRSSGRYNEQFF

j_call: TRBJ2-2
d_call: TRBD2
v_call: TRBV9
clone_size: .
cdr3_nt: TGTGCCAGCAGCGTAGCTACTCTAGCGGGAGGCACCGGGGAGCTGTTTTTT
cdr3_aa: CASSVATLAGGTGELFF

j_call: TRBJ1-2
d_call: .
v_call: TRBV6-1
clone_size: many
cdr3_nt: TGTGCCAGCAGTTCCAGGACGGGTGGCTACACCTTC
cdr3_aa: CASSSRTGGYTF

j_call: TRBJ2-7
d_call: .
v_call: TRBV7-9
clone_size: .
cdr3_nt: TGTGCCAGCAGCCCAATGGGGGGACTCACCTACGAGCAGTACTTC
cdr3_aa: CASSPMGGLTYEQYF

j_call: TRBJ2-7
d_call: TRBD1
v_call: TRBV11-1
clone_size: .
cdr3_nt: TGTGCCAGCAGCCAGGGACAGGGTGACGACGAGCAGTACTTC
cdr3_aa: CASSQGQGDDEQYF

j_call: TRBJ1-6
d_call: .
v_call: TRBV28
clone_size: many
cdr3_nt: TGTGCCAGCAACCTTCTGACCAGGGAGAGATCTTCACCCCTCCACTTT
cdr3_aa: CASNLLTRERSSPLHF

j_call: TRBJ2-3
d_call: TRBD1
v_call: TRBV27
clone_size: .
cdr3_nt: TGTGCCAGCAGTCCTGGGACAGCAAAAACTAGCACAGATACGCAGTATTTT
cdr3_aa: CASSPGTAKTSTDTQYF

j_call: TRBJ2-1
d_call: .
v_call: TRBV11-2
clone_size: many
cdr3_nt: TGTGCCAGCAGCTTAGAACTAGTCGGTGAGCAGTTCTTC
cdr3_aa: CASSLELVGEQFF

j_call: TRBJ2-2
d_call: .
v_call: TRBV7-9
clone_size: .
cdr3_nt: TGTGCCAGCAGCTTAGATCTAGACGCGGGACCGGGGCAGCTGTTTTTT
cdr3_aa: CASSLDLDAGPGQLFF

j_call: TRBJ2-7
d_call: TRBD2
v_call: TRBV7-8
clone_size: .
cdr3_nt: TGTGCCAGCAGCTCACCTAGCGGGAGATACGAGCAGTACTTC
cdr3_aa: CASSSPSGRYEQYF

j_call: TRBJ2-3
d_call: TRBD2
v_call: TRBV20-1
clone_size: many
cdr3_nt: TGCAGTGCTAGGAGCGTTGGGGCGGGAGGGGGCACAGATACGCAGTATTTT
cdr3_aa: CSARSVGAGGGTDTQYF

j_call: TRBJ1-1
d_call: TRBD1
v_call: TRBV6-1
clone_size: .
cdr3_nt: TGTGCCAGCAGAACGGACAGGGTGGTGGTCTTAGCACCAATGAAGGACATTGAAGCTTTCTTT
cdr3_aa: CASRTDRVVVLAPMKDIEAFF

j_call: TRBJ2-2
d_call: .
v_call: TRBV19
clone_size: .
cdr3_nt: TGTGCCAGTAGTATTCAGGGGACCACCGGGGAGCTGTTTTTT
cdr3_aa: CASSIQGTTGELFF

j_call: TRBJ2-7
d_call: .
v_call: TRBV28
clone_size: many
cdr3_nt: TGTGCCAGCAAATTAGGGGGACAACCCTCCTACGAGCAGTACTTC
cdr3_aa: CASKLGGQPSYEQYF

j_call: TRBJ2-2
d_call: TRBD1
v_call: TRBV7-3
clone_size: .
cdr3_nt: TGTGCCAGCAGTCAAGGACAGGGAGAGCTGTTTTTT
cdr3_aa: CASSQGQGELFF

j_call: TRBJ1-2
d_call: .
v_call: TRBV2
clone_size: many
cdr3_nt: TGTGCCAGCAGTATAGGCGGACTTGTGAGCTACACCTTC
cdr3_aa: CASSIGGLVSYTF

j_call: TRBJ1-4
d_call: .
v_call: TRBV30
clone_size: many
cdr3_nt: TGTGCCTGGAGTGTCGGAGTCCGGGTCCAGAATGAAAAACTGTTTTTT
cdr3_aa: CAWSVGVRVQNEKLFF

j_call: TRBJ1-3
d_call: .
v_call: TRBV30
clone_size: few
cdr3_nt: TGTGCCCTTAGACGAGCAGAAACGAACTCTGGAAACACCATATATTTT
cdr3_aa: CALRRAETNSGNTIYF

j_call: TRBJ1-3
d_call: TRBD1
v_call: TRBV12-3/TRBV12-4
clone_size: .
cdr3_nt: TGTGCCAGCAGTTTCGGCAGGGGGAAAGTTAACACCATATATTTT
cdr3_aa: CASSFGRGKVNTIYF

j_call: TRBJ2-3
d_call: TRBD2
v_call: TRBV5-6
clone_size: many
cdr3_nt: TGTGCCAGCACAAGACTAGCGGGAGGAGGTACGCAGTATTTT
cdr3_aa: CASTRLAGGGTQYF

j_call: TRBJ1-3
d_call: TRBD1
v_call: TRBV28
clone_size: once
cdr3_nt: TGTGCCAGCAGTTTGACAGGGGGCGACGGAAACACCATATATTTT
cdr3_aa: CASSLTGGDGNTIYF

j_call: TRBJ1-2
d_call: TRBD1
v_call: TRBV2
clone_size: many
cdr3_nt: TGTGCCAGCAGTGCGACAGGGGGCGGTGGCTACACCTTC
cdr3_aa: CASSATGGGGYTF